One T cell receptor (beta chain) is described in this entry. The source of the sample is a study of blood T cell repertoires in COVID-19. Study-level information: Nucleic acid was either cDNA or gDNA, and it came from T cells, B-cell-depleted T cells, or PBMCs.

The V segment lost 5 bases and the J segment 2 bases; nucleotides outside the gene matches: 0. Germline V gene data show CDR1 as SGHTA and CDR2 as FQGNSA. The CDR3 is 15 residues long. Sequenced by immunoSEQ multiplex PCR; TCRdb stores in-frame clones only, minus some. The sample carries approximately 100,000 clones, 86% recorded once. This sequence joins TRBV7-2 and TRBJ2-6; 10 bases line up with TRBD1. Specimen: peripheral blood. This receptor was identified in a human donor in a cohort sampled during active COVID-19. CDR3 region: CASSGQGAGANVLTF. CDR3 nucleotide sequence: TGTGCCAGCAGCGGACAGGGGGCTGGGGCCAACGTCCTGACTTTC.